The 2 T cell receptor beta chains below all came from one sample that was sequenced in a study of T cell responses to AZD1222 COVID-19 vaccine. Measured with immunoSEQ multiplex PCR; TCRdb has only the in-frame clones, and not every one. The repertoire includes some 150,000 clones, roughly nine tenths of them detected once, and approximately 1.6% sits in the top ten. The sequences come from peripheral blood, collected on day 0 of AZD1222 vaccination. These TCRs come from an adult in good health.

Here the CDR3 reads CASSYGPYDNSPLHF. The CDR3 region has the DNA TGTGCCAGCAGTTACGGCCCCTATGATAATTCACCCCTCCACTTT. V is TRBV6-6 and J is TRBJ1-6; no reliable D call. V lost 2 bases and J lost 5, with 10 bases in between. The CDR3 has 15 residues. Germline lookup yields CDR1 MNHNY and CDR2 SVGAGI (reference sequence).

The rearrangement joins TRBV5-6 to TRBJ2-1; D uncertain. Germline lookup yields CDR1 SGHDT and CDR2 YYEEEE. The germline V and J ends were trimmed by 0 bases and 0 bases, with 13 bases remaining between them. This CDR3 is built from 17 residues. The CDR3 sequence is CASSLVGSPNSYNEQFF. The CDR3 DNA reads as TGTGCCAGCAGCTTGGTTGGTAGCCCTAACTCCTACAATGAGCAGTTCTTC.